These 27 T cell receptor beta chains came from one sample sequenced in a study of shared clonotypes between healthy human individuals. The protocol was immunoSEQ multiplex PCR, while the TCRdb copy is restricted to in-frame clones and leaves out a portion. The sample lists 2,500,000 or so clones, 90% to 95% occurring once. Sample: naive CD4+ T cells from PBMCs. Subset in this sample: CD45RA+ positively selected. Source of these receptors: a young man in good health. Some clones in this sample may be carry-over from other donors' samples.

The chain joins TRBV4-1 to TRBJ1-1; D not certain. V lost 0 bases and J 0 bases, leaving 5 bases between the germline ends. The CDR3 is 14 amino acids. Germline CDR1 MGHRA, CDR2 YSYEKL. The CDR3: CASSQEPVNTEAFF. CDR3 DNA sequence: TGCGCCAGCAGCCAAGAGCCAGTGAACACTGAAGCTTTCTTT.

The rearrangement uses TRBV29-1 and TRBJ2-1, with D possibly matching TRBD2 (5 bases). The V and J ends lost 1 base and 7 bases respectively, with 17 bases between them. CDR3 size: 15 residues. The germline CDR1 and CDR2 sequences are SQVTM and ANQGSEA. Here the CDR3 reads CSVEAGLASGNEQFF. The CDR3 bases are TGCAGCGTTGAAGCCGGTCTAGCAAGTGGAAATGAGCAGTTCTTC.

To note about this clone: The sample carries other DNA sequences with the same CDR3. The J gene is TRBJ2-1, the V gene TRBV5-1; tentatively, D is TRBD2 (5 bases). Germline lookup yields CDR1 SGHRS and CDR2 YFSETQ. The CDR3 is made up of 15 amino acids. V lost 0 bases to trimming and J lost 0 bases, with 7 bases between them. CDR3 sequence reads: CASSLVRGSYNEQFF. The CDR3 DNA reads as TGCGCCAGCAGCTTGGTTCGGGGCTCCTACAATGAGCAGTTCTTC.

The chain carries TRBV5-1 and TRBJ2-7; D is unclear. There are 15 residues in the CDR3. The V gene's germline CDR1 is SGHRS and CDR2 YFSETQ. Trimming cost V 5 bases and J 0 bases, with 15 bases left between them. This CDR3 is CASRAGPQDSYEQYF. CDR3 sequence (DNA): TGCGCCAGCAGAGCTGGCCCCCAGGACTCCTACGAGCAGTACTTC.

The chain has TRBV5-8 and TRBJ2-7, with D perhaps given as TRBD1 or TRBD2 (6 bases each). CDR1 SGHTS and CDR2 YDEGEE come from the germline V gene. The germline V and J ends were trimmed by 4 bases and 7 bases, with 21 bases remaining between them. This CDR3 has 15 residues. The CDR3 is CASSPIPWGAGEQYF. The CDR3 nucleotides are TGTGCCAGCAGCCCCATCCCGTGGGGGGCCGGAGAGCAGTACTTC. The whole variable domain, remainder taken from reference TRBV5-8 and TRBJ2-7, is EAGVTQSPTHLIKTRGQQATLRCSPISGHTSVYWYQQALGLGLQFLLWYDEGEERNRGNFPPRFSGRQFPNYSSELNVNALELEDSALYLCASSPIPWGAGEQYFGPGTRLTVT.

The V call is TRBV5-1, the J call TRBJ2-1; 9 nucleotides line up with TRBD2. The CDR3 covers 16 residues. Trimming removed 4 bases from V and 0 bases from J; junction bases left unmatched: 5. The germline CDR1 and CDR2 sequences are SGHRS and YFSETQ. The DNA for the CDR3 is TGCGCCAGCAGCAGGGATAGCGGGAGCTCCTACAATGAGCAGTTCTTC. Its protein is CASSRDSGSSYNEQFF. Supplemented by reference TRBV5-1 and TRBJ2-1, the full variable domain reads KAGVTQTPRYLIKTRGQQVTLSCSPISGHRSVSWYQQTPGQGLQFLFEYFSETQRNKGNFPGRFSGRQFSNSRSEMNVSTLELGDSALYLCASSRDSGSSYNEQFFGPGTRLTVL.

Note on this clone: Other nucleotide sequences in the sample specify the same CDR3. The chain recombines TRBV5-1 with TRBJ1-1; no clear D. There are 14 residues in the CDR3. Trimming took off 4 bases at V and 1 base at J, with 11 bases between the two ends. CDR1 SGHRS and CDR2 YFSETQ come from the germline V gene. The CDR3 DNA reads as TGCGCCAGCAGCCTTAGACTGGAGAACACTGAAGCTTTCTTT. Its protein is CASSLRLENTEAFF.

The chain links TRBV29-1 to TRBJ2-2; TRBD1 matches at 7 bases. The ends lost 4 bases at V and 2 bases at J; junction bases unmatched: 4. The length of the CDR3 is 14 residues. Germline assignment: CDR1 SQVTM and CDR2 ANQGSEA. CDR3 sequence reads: CSVAQGVNTGELFF. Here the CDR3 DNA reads TGCAGCGTTGCGCAGGGGGTCAACACCGGGGAGCTGTTTTTT.

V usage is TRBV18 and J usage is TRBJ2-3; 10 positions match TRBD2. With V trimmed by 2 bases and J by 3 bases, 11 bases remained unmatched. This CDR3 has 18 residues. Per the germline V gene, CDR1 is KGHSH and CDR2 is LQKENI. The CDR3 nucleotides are TGTGCCAGCTCACCAGGGCTAGCGGGAGCGGGGTCGACAGATACGCAGTATTTT. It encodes CASSPGLAGAGSTDTQYF.

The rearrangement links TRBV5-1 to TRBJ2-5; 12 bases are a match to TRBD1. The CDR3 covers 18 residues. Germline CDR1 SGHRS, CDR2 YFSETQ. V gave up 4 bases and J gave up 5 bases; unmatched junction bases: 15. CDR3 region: CASSKGTGGAFSAETQYF. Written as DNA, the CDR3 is TGCGCCAGCAGCAAAGGGACAGGGGGCGCTTTTTCAGCTGAGACCCAGTACTTC.

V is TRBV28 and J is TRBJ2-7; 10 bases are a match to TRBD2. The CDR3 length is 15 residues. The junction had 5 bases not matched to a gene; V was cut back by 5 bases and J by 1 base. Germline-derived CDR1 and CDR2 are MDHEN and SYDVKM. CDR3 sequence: CASSGLAGVSYEQYF. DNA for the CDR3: TGTGCCAGCAGTGGGCTAGCGGGAGTGTCCTACGAGCAGTACTTC.

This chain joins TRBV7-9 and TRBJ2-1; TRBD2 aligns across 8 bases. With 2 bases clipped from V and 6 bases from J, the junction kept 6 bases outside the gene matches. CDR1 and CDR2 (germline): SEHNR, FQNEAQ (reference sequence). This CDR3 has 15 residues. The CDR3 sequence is CASSLTRTSSNEQFF. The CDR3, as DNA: TGTGCCAGCAGCTTAACACGGACTAGCAGCAATGAGCAGTTCTTC.

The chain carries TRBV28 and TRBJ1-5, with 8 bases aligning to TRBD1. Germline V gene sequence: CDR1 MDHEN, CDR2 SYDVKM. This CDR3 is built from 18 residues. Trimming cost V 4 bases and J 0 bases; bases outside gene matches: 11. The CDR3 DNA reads TGTGCCAGCAGTTCGGGTGGACAGGGAGGCTATAGCAATCAGCCCCAGCATTTT. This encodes CASSSGGQGGYSNQPQHF.

The CDR3 is CASSLMPYRTDTQYF. The CDR3 DNA reads as TGTGCCAGCAGCTTGATGCCCTACCGCACAGATACGCAGTATTTT. The J gene is TRBJ2-3, the V gene TRBV5-4, with unresolved D. The CDR3 totals 15 residues. Trimming left V 1 base short and J 1 base short, with 10 bases between. Germline CDR1 SGHNT, CDR2 YYREEE (reference sequence). The full variable domain, completed using reference TRBV5-4 and TRBJ2-3, is ETGVTQSPTHLIKTRGQQVTLRCSSQSGHNTVSWYQQALGQGPQFIFQYYREEENGRGNFPPRFSGLQFPNYSSELNVNALELDDSALYLCASSLMPYRTDTQYFGPGTRLTVL.

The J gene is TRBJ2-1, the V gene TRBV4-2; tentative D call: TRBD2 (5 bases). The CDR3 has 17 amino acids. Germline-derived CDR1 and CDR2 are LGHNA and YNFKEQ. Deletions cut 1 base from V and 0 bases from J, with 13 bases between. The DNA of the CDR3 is TGTGCCAGCAGCCAAGTCGGTTATCGGGGCTCCTACAATGAGCAGTTCTTC. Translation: CASSQVGYRGSYNEQFF.

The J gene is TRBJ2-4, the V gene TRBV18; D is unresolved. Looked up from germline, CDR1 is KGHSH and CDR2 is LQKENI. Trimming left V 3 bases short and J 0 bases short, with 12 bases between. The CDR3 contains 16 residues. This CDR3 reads CASSPTSYLAKNIQYF. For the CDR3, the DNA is TGTGCCAGCTCACCGACATCTTACTTAGCCAAAAACATTCAGTACTTC.

In DNA form, the CDR3 reads TGTGCCAGCAGCTTAGGATGGGGTGGCGAGACCCAGTACTTC. This sequence encodes CASSLGWGGETQYF. V usage is TRBV7-8 and J usage is TRBJ2-5; D unclear. The germline CDR1 and CDR2 sequences are SGHVS and FQNEAQ. The CDR3 loop spans 14 amino acids. Trimming removed 1 base at V and 5 bases at J, with 11 bases between.

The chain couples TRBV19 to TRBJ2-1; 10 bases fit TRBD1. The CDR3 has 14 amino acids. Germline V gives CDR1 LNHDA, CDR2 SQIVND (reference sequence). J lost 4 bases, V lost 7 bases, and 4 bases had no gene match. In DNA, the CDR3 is TGTGCCAGTACTGGGACAGGGGAATACAATGAGCAGTTCTTC. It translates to CASTGTGEYNEQFF.

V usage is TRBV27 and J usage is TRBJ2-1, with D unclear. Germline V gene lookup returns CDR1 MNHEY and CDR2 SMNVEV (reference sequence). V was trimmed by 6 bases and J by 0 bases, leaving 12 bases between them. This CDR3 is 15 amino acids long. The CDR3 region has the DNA TGTGCCAGCAGGGGCCCTCTACGCTCCTACAATGAGCAGTTCTTC. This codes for CASRGPLRSYNEQFF.

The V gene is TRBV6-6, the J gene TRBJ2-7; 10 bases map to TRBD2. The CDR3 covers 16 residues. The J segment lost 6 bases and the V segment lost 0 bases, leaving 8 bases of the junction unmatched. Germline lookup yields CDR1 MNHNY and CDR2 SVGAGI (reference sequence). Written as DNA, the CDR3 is TGTGCCAGCAGTTACTCTTCTAGCGGGAGAAGGGGCGAGCAGTACTTC. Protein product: CASSYSSSGRRGEQYF.

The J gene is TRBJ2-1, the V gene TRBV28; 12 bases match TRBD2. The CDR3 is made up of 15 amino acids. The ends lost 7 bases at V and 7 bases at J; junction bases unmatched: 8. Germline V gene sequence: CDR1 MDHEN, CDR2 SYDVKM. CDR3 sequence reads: CASTDTSGRTNEQFF. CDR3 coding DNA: TGTGCCAGCACGGATACTAGCGGGAGGACTAATGAGCAGTTCTTC.

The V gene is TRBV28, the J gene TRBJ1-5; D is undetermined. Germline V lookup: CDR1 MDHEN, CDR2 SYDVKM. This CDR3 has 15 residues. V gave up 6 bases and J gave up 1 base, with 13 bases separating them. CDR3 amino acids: CASSRVMGSNQPQHF. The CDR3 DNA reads TGTGCCAGCAGCCGGGTAATGGGGAGCAATCAGCCCCAGCATTTT.

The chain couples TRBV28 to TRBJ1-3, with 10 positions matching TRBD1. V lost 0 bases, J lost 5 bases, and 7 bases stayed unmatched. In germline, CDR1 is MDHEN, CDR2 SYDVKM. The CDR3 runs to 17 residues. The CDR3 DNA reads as TGTGCCAGCAGTTTATGGGCTCAGACAGGGGGCAGAAACACCATATATTTT. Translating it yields CASSLWAQTGGRNTIYF.

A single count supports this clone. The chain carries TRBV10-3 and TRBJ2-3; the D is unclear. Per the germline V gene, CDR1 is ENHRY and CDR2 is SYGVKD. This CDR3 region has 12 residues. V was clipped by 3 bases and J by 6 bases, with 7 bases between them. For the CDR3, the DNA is TGTGCCATCAGTGAACACGAGGATACGCAGTATTTT. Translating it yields CAISEHEDTQYF.

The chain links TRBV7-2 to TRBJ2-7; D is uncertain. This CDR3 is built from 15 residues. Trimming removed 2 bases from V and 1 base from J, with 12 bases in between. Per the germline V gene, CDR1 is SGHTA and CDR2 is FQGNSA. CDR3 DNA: TGTGCCAGCAGCTTAATTTCCGGTGGTTCCTACGAGCAGTACTTC. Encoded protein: CASSLISGGSYEQYF. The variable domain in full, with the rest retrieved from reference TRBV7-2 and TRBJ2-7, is GAGVSQSPSNKVTEKGKDVELRCDPISGHTALYWYRQSLGQGLEFLIYFQGNSAPDKSGLPSDRFSAERTGGSVSTLTIQRTQQEDSAVYLCASSLISGGSYEQYFGPGTRLTVT.

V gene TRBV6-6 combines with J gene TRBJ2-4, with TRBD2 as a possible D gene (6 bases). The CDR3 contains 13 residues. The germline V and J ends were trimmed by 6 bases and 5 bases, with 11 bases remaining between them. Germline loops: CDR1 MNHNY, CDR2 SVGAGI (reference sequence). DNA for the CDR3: TGTGCCAGCAGCCCCCCGGGAGAAAACATTCAGTACTTC. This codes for CASSPPGENIQYF.

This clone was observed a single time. CDR3 in amino acids: CASSKGSSYEQYF. The CDR3 bases are TGTGCCAGCAGCAAGGGGTCGTCCTACGAGCAGTACTTC. The chain combines TRBV6-1 with TRBJ2-7, with D maybe TRBD1 (5 bases). V was clipped by 6 bases and J by 1 base, with 10 bases between them. The CDR3 sequence is 13 residues long. Germline lookup yields CDR1 MNHNS and CDR2 SASEGT.